Listed below are T cell receptor beta chains from one sample, sequenced in a study of blood T cells in healthy people across ages. TCRdb ran MiXCR on the 5' RACE reads and lists one entry per CDR3 protein. The sample comprises approximately 800,000 distinct CDR3 sequences, about half of which are singletons, and about a sixth rests with the top ten. The sequenced sample was blood. These receptors were taken from a man older than 75 in good health. The CDR3 runs from the conserved cysteine through the conserved F or W. A D gene is named only where the DNA matches it firmly. Expanded clones are given a class, and other clones once, few, many or no size at all.

>.|TRBV28|TRBJ2-5|.
TGTGCCAGCAGGATGGGGAGGTCGGGCTACGGGCAGTACTTC
CASRMGRSGYGQYF
>.|TRBV6-5|TRBJ2-5|.
TGTGCCAGTAGCCCAGGGCAGAACCAAGAGACCCAGTACTTC
CASSPGQNQETQYF
>TRBD2|TRBV7-2|TRBJ2-3|.
TGTGCCAGCAGCCCGTTAGCGGGAGATTCAGATACGCAGTATTTT
CASSPLAGDSDTQYF
>.|TRBV7-6|TRBJ2-1|.
TGTGCCAGCAGCTTAGGAGAGCATGAGCAGTTCTTC
CASSLGEHEQFF
>.|TRBV12-3/TRBV12-4|TRBJ2-2|few
TGTGCCAGCAGTAACGACGGGCACACCGGGGAGCTGTTTTTT
CASSNDGHTGELFF
>.|TRBV15|TRBJ2-7|.
TGTGCCACCAGCATGAGTACCTCATCCTACGAGCAGTACTTC
CATSMSTSSYEQYF
>TRBD1|TRBV20-1|TRBJ1-5|few
TGCAGTGCTAGCAGGGGGCAGAATCAGCCCCAGCATTTT
CSASRGQNQPQHF
>.|TRBV24-1|TRBJ2-5|.
TGTGCCACCTCCAGCCCAGGGAACCAAGAGACCCAGTACTTC
CATSSPGNQETQYF
>TRBD2|TRBV29-1|TRBJ2-1|.
TGCAGCGTTGGACTAGCGATCAACAATGAGCAGTTCTTC
CSVGLAINNEQFF
>TRBD2|TRBV7-2|TRBJ2-2|.
TGTGCCAGCAGGGATAGCGGGAGAGGGAGCACCGGGGAGCTGTTTTTT
CASRDSGRGSTGELFF
>TRBD2|TRBV20-1|TRBJ2-7|few
TGCAGTGCTACGGTTCGACCGGGACTACAAACCTACGAGCAGTACTTC
CSATVRPGLQTYEQYF